The clone carrying this T cell receptor (beta chain) was seen a few times. Each CDR3 protein gets one entry after TCRdb re-called the 5' RACE reads with MiXCR. The sample yields approximately 210,000 distinct CDR3 sequences, around 13% seen once. The sample comes from a study of CD8 T cells in ankylosing spondylitis. The CDR3 has 16 amino acids. Germline CDR1 and CDR2: SNHLY and FYNNEI. The V gene lost 0 bases and the J gene lost 6 bases, with 18 bases spanning the gap. The genes are TRBV2 and TRBJ2-7; D ambiguous. This TCR derives from a male donor with ankylosing spondylitis or in good health (not recorded which). Sequenced material: blood, either unsorted or a sorted T cell fraction (not recorded which). The CDR3 DNA is TGTGCCAGCAGTGAAGCCCGTTACTCTGGGAATGGCGAGCAGTACTTC. This codes for CASSEARYSGNGEQYF.